This T cell receptor (beta chain) was documented in a study of shared clonotypes between healthy human individuals. On the study more broadly: Sampling drew on donors who were a couple of women and a few men aged 18 to 49.

The repertoire was sequenced with immunoSEQ multiplex PCR; TCRdb's copy has only in-frame clones and lacks some. The top ten clones hold approximately 24% of a sample with hundreds of thousands of clones, approximately 90% of them seen once. Naivety among CD8 cells was defined by CD45RO negativity and positive CCR7 selection, thereby excluding terminally differentiated effector memory CD45RA+ cells. Germline V lookup: CDR1 SGHDT, CDR2 YYEEEE. V lost 0 bases to trimming and J lost 5 bases, with 9 bases between them. The CDR3 has 14 amino acids. This receptor was taken from a man aged 25 to 40 in good health. Sequences were obtained from naive CD8+ T cells sorted from blood. The chain couples TRBV5-6 to TRBJ2-1; D gene uncertain. The CDR3 here is CASSLGHANNEQFF. The CDR3 DNA sequence: TGTGCCAGCAGCTTGGGACACGCCAACAATGAGCAGTTCTTC.